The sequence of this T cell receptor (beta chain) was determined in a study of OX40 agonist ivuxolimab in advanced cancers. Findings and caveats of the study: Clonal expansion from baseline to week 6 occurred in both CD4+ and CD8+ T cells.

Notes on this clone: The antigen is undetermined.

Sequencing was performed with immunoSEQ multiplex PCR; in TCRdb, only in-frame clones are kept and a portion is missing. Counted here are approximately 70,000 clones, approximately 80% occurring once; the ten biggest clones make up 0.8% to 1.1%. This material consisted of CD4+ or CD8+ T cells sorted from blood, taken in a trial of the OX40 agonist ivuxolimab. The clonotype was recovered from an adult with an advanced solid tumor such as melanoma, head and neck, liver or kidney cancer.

The CDR3 DNA follows: TGTGCCAGCAGCTTGGTGCCGCAGTTGTCACAGGGGCCCGCCAATCAGCCCCAGCATTTT. It translates to CASSLVPQLSQGPANQPQHF. The V and J genes are TRBV5-5 and TRBJ1-5; 7 positions agree with TRBD1. Germline assignment: CDR1 SGHKS and CDR2 YYEKEE (reference sequence). CDR3 length equals 20 residues. Losses at the gene ends were 0 bases for V and 3 bases for J; bases not matched to a gene: 18.